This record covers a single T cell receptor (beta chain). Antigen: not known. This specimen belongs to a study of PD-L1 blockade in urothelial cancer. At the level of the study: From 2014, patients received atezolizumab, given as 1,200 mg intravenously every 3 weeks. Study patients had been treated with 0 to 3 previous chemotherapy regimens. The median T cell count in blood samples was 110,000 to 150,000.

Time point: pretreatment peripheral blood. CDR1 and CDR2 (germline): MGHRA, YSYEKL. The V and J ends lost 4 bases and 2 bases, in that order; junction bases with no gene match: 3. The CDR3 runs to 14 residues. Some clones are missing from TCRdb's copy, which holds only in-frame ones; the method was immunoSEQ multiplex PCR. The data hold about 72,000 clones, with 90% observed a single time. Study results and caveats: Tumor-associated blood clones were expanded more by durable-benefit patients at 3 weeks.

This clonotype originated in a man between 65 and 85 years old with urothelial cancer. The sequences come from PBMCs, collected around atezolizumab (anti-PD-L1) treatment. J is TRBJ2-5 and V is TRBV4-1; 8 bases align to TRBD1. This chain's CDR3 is CASSPTGAQETQYF. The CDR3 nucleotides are TGCGCCAGCAGCCCGACAGGGGCGCAAGAGACCCAGTACTTC.